Sequencing of this TCR beta chain was carried out in a study of CD8+CD57+ T cells in acquired aplastic anemia. On the study more broadly: 3 to 4 ug was the average amount of DNA from sorted CD4+ and CD8+ cells.

General study points: It was found that some 31 CD8+ CDR3 sequences were shared between patients and controls. Patient and control CD8+ Simpson's diversity was not significantly different.

In the case of this clonotype: No antigen is known for it.

Genomic DNA acted as the template from which TCR beta VDJ combination and CDR3 sequence profiling were carried out. TCRdb fed the reads into MiXCR, producing one record per CDR3 protein. Of 150,000 to 200,000 distinct CDR3 sequences in the sample, 46% were seen once. Per the germline V gene, CDR1 is MGHDK and CDR2 is SYGVNS. V was clipped by 1 base and J by 15 bases, with 10 bases between them. CDR3 length equals 11 residues. The J gene is TRBJ2-1, the V gene TRBV25-1; D is unclear. Sample: sorted CD4+, CD8+, or CD8+CD57+ T cells (not recorded which) from PBMCs. This receptor was obtained from a human donor in good health. The chain's CDR3 is CASSESPTGFF. The CDR3 region has the DNA TGTGCCAGCAGTGAATCTCCCACGGGGTTCTTC.